A single T cell receptor (beta chain) is shown here with its context. This specimen comes from a study of T cells in Graves' hyperthyroidism and ophthalmopathy. V was trimmed by 7 bases and J by 1 base, leaving 1 base between them. The length of the CDR3 is 10 residues. Germline V gene sequence: CDR1 LNHDA, CDR2 SQIVND (reference sequence). RNA transcripts were the template for amplifying TCR beta CDR3 regions. RT-PCR in the first round (using the HTBI primer set) targeted the TCR CDR3. TCRdb recomputed calls from the multiplex PCR reads with MiXCR, one row per CDR3 protein. This table holds 300,000 to 500,000 distinct CDR3 sequences, 11% to 15% found once. Each diagnosis was grounded in clinical symptoms, serum thyroxine and TRAb, thyroid ultrasound, and orbital computed tomography.

The V and J genes are TRBV19 and TRBJ1-1, with D hard to call. The sequenced sample consisted of blood. The TCR was taken from a man in his fifties with Graves' ophthalmopathy. The CDR3 coding sequence is TGTGCCAGTAAGAACACTGAAGCTTTCTTT. This gives the protein CASKNTEAFF.